A single sample is the source of the 12 T cell receptor beta chains below, sequenced in a study of shared clonotypes between healthy human individuals. The protocol was immunoSEQ multiplex PCR, while the TCRdb copy is restricted to in-frame clones and leaves out a portion. The sample holds more than 550,000 clones, approximately 77% seen once. Sequenced sample: memory CD4+ T cells sorted from blood. Documented subset: CD45RA-negative fraction. The origin of the receptors is a young woman in good health.

This clone turned up a few times. The rearrangement uses TRBV7-3 and TRBJ2-2; D is ambiguous. The V end was cut by 6 bases, the J end by 6 bases, with 11 bases between. CDR1 is SGHTA, CDR2 FQGTGA, per germline. There are 13 residues in the CDR3. For the CDR3, the DNA is TGTGCCAGCAGTCCTAGGGTAGCCGGGGAGCTGTTTTTT. Encoded protein: CASSPRVAGELFF. Together with reference TRBV7-3 and TRBJ2-2, the CDR3 gives the full variable domain: GAGVSQTPSNKVTEKGKYVELRCDPISGHTALYWYRQSLGQGPEFLIYFQGTGAADDSGLPNDRFFAVRPEGSVSTLKIQRTERGDSAVYLCASSPRVAGELFFGEGSRLTVL.

The chain couples TRBV5-1 to TRBJ2-3; 10 bases fit TRBD2. There are 15 residues in the CDR3. CDR1 and CDR2 from the germline V gene are SGHRS and YFSETQ. Losses at the gene ends were 6 bases for V and 6 bases for J; bases not matched to a gene: 10. The CDR3 sequence is CASTRASGRGDTQYF. The CDR3 nucleotides read TGCGCCAGCACCCGGGCTAGCGGGAGAGGGGATACGCAGTATTTT.

The chain combines TRBV7-9 with TRBJ2-3; the match to TRBD2 covers 10 bases. Germline V CDR1 and CDR2: SEHNR, FQNEAQ (reference sequence). V gave up 6 bases and J gave up 7 bases; unmatched junction bases: 10. This CDR3 is built from 15 residues. The CDR3 DNA sequence: TGTGCCAGCAGTACCAGGACTAGCGGCTCACATACGCAGTATTTT. Residues: CASSTRTSGSHTQYF.

V is TRBV11-2 and J is TRBJ2-7, with 9 bases identical to TRBD2. The CDR3 loop spans 14 amino acids. V lost 5 bases, J lost 6 bases, and 8 bases stayed unmatched. Germline V gene lookup returns CDR1 SGHAT and CDR2 FQNNGV. The chain's CDR3 is CASSPGLASAEQYF. CDR3 nucleotides: TGTGCCAGCAGCCCGGGACTAGCATCAGCCGAGCAGTACTTC.

The V gene is TRBV6-5, the J gene TRBJ1-5, with 9 bases fitting TRBD1. V trimming: 4 bases; J trimming: 4 bases; junction bases outside the gene matches: 8. Germline V gene sequence: CDR1 MNHEY, CDR2 SVGAGI. CDR3 length: 16 amino acids. The CDR3 sequence: CASSFSGTGLNQPQHF. The CDR3, as DNA: TGTGCCAGCAGTTTCTCCGGGACAGGGTTAAATCAGCCCCAGCATTTT.

This rearrangement joins TRBV14 to TRBJ2-6; 7 nucleotides match TRBD1. V trimming: 6 bases; J trimming: 1 base; junction bases outside the gene matches: 6. The CDR3 loop spans 16 amino acids. CDR1 is SGHDN and CDR2 is FVKESK in the germline V gene. In DNA form, the CDR3 reads TGTGCCAGCAGTGACAACAGGGGATCTGGGGCCAACGTCCTGACTTTC. Residues: CASSDNRGSGANVLTF.

The J gene is TRBJ2-7, the V gene TRBV18; D unclear. Germline-derived CDR1 and CDR2 are KGHSH and LQKENI. This CDR3 has 14 amino acids. Trimming shortened V by 2 bases and J by 3 bases, and 11 bases separated the two germline ends. As DNA, the CDR3 is TGTGCCAGCTCACCAGAGACGGGCGTCTACGAGCAGTACTTC. This encodes CASSPETGVYEQYF.

The chain is built from TRBV5-1 and TRBJ2-6, with a weak D call TRBD2 (6 bases). The CDR3 length is 17 residues. Germline CDR1 and CDR2: SGHRS and YFSETQ. Between the trimmed V and J ends, which lost 6 bases and 0 bases, there was a span of 16 bases. CDR3 protein: CASTFGLATSGANVLTF. CDR3 DNA sequence: TGCGCCAGCACCTTCGGGCTAGCGACCTCTGGGGCCAACGTCCTGACTTTC.

The chain links TRBV5-1 to TRBJ2-2; possible D gene TRBD2, 5 bases. V was pared by 0 bases and J by 0 bases, with 9 bases between. CDR3 length: 16 amino acids. Germline CDR1 is SGHRS and CDR2 is YFSETQ. CDR3 residues: CASSLEGLPNTGELFF. In DNA, the CDR3 is TGCGCCAGCAGCTTGGAAGGACTCCCGAACACCGGGGAGCTGTTTTTT.

The chain combines TRBV2 with TRBJ2-2, with D unclear. The germline CDR1 and CDR2 sequences are SNHLY and FYNNEI. The CDR3 sequence is 13 residues long. V lost 6 bases, J lost 3 bases, and 8 bases lay in between. CDR3 region: CASRADYTGELFF. In DNA, the CDR3 is TGTGCCAGCAGGGCTGACTACACCGGGGAGCTGTTTTTT.

This clone occurred a few times. Other DNA sequences from this sample encode an identical CDR3 as well. The chain carries TRBV5-1 and TRBJ1-2; D remains unclear. This CDR3 is 15 amino acids long. The V gene's germline CDR1 is SGHRS and CDR2 YFSETQ. V was clipped by 0 bases and J by 0 bases, with 9 bases between them. The DNA of the CDR3 is TGCGCCAGCAGCTTGGAGGGAACGACTAACTATGGCTACACCTTC. As protein: CASSLEGTTNYGYTF.

There are a few counts of this clone. The V and J genes are TRBV27 and TRBJ2-1; 7 positions agree with TRBD2. Germline values: CDR1 MNHEY, CDR2 SMNVEV (reference sequence). V was pared by 4 bases and J by 4 bases, with 4 bases of the junction left unmatched. CDR3 size: 14 residues. CDR3 sequence reads: CASSSTSAYNEQFF. The CDR3 DNA follows: TGTGCCAGCAGTTCCACTAGCGCTTACAATGAGCAGTTCTTC.